The clone carrying this T cell receptor beta chain was found many times. What it binds is unknown. The data belong to a study of early T cells in non-severe SARS-CoV-2 infection. As for the study in general: Chains were not paired, and sequencing was done on bulk RNA from unsorted whole blood. Study observations and caveats: Anti-spike CD8 responses were favored in VDJdb matching, and private and CD4 specificities were missed.

Individual cDNA molecules were tagged with unique molecular identifiers. TCRdb reanalysed the 5' RACE reads using MiXCR and keeps one entry per CDR3 protein. Found here are about 83,000 distinct CDR3 sequences, 8.5% to 12% of them singletons; the top ten hold over 7%. The sequence was obtained from an adult who was a healthcare worker with PCR-confirmed SARS-CoV-2 infection or an uninfected control (not recorded which). Sequenced here: whole blood, sampled at baseline.

The CDR3 nucleotides read TGTGCCAGCAGTTTCCTTCTAGGGGTGAACACTGAAGCTTTCTTT. Its protein is CASSFLLGVNTEAFF. The chain uses TRBV28 and TRBJ1-1; perhaps TRBD1 as D (5 bases). This CDR3 region has 15 residues. V was cut by 3 bases and J by 0 bases, with 11 bases left in between. From germline, CDR1 is MDHEN and CDR2 SYDVKM. The full variable domain, completed using reference TRBV28 and TRBJ1-1, is DVKVTQSSRYLVKRTGEKVFLECVQDMDHENMFWYRQDPGLGLRLIYFSYDVKMKEKGDIPEGYSVSREKKERFSLILESASTNQTSMYLCASSFLLGVNTEAFFGQGTRLTVV.